A single sample is the source of the 4 T cell receptor beta chains below, sequenced in a study of T cell responses to AZD1222 COVID-19 vaccine. Repertoires were generated with immunoSEQ multiplex PCR, while TCRdb's copy carries only in-frame clones and drops some. The sample yields 180,000 or so clones, around 93% seen once. Material: peripheral blood, obtained 28 days after the second AZD1222 dose. The receptors here all came from an adult who received the AZD1222 COVID-19 vaccine.

V and J are TRBV2 and TRBJ1-4; 11 bases agree with TRBD1. Germline CDR1 SNHLY, CDR2 FYNNEI. J was trimmed by 7 bases and V by 6 bases; bases with no gene match: 4. The CDR3 has 14 residues. CDR3 in DNA: TGTGCCAGCAGGGAGGGACAGGGGGGTGAAAAACTGTTTTTT. This gives the protein CASREGQGGEKLFF.

This chain links TRBV3-1 (or the pseudogene TRBV3-2) with TRBJ1-2; D unresolved. The CDR3 runs to 12 residues. Trimming stripped 0 bases from V and 8 bases from J, with 7 bases between. Germline loops: CDR1 LGHDT, CDR2 YNNKEL (reference sequence). CDR3 region: CASSQDRSGYTF. The CDR3 nucleotides are TGTGCCAGCAGCCAAGATCGTTCAGGCTACACCTTC.

The chain is built from TRBV28 and TRBJ1-2, with 7 nucleotides matching TRBD1. Per the germline V gene, CDR1 is MDHEN and CDR2 is SYDVKM. The CDR3 extends over 17 amino acids. With 2 bases clipped from V and 4 bases from J, the junction kept 13 bases outside the gene matches. The CDR3 sequence: CASSLKQGETLSYGYTF. In nucleotides, the CDR3 is TGTGCCAGCAGTTTAAAGCAGGGGGAGACTTTAAGCTATGGCTACACCTTC.

The chain combines TRBV16 with TRBJ1-2; a possible D gene is TRBD1 (5 bases). This CDR3 spans 13 amino acids. Germline CDR1 KGHSY, CDR2 FQNENV. The V and J ends lost 5 bases and 5 bases respectively, with 12 bases between them. CDR3 amino acids: CASSSGPSYGYTF. The CDR3 nucleotides read TGTGCCAGCAGCTCGGGACCGTCTTATGGCTACACCTTC. Using reference TRBV16 and TRBJ1-2 for the parts outside the CDR3, the full variable domain is GEEVAQTPKHLVRGEGQKAKLYCAPIKGHSYVFWYQQVLKNEFKFLISFQNENVFDETGMPKERFSAKCLPNSPCSLEIQATKLEDSAVYFCASSSGPSYGYTFGSGTRLTVV.